These 28 T cell receptor beta chains were sequenced from one sample in a study of cytomegalovirus exposure and HLA in healthy donors. PCR used 60 Vbeta primers and 13 Jbeta primers. Here immunoSEQ multiplex PCR was the method, and the copy in TCRdb shows in-frame clones only, minus some. The sample lists fewer than 120,000 clones, over 65% occurring once. Specimen: PBMCs. These receptors were obtained from a man aged 25-40 years in good health and CMV-seropositive.

V and J are TRBV7-9 and TRBJ1-1; 9 bases match TRBD1. The CDR3 runs 17 residues. Germline CDR1 and CDR2: SEHNR and FQNEAQ (reference sequence). After removal of 4 bases from V and 2 bases from J, the junction contained 11 bases not matched to a gene. Here the CDR3 reads CASSSNAWDRANTEAFF. The CDR3 DNA is TGTGCCAGCAGCTCGAACGCCTGGGACAGGGCTAACACTGAAGCTTTCTTT. Drawing the rest from reference TRBV7-9 and TRBJ1-1, the complete variable domain is DTGVSQNPRHKITKRGQNVTFRCDPISEHNRLYWYRQTLGQGPEFLTYFQNEAQLEKSRLLSDRFSAERPKGSFSTLEIQRTEQGDSAMYLCASSSNAWDRANTEAFFGQGTRLTVV.

Only one count was recorded for this clone. The gene calls are TRBV10-2 and TRBJ2-5; TRBD1 agrees at 9 bases. Per the germline V gene, CDR1 is WSHSY and CDR2 is SAAADI. This CDR3 comprises 15 residues. V was pared by 6 bases and J by 5 bases, with 10 bases of the junction left unmatched. DNA for the CDR3: TGCGCCAGCAGAAACCCGGGACAGGGTCAGGAGACCCAGTACTTC. Its translation is CASRNPGQGQETQYF.

This clone was observed a few times. This rearrangement joins TRBV28 to TRBJ2-5, with a weak D call TRBD2 (5 bases). This CDR3 region has 15 residues. V was shortened by 6 bases and J by 3 bases, with 17 bases between the two germline ends. Per the germline V gene, CDR1 is MDHEN and CDR2 is SYDVKM. CDR3 in amino acids: CASSAADWREETQYF. The CDR3 bases are TGTGCCAGCAGCGCGGCGGACTGGAGAGAAGAGACCCAGTACTTC. Looking up the rest from reference TRBV28 and TRBJ2-5 gives the full variable domain: DVKVTQSSRYLVKRTGEKVFLECVQDMDHENMFWYRQDPGLGLRLIYFSYDVKMKEKGDIPEGYSVSREKKERFSLILESASTNQTSMYLCASSAADWREETQYFGPGTRLLVL.

The CDR3 reads CATSSTTGLTPLHF. The CDR3 DNA is TGTGCCACCAGCAGTACGACAGGGTTGACACCCCTCCACTTT. The chain recombines TRBV15 with TRBJ1-6, with TRBD1 matching 7 bases. CDR3 length equals 14 residues. Unmatched junction bases numbered 7, after V lost 3 bases and J lost 11 bases. The V gene's germline CDR1 is LNHNV and CDR2 YYDKDF (reference sequence).

The chain has TRBV29-1 and TRBJ1-1; D gene ambiguous. Per the germline V gene, CDR1 is SQVTM and CDR2 is ANQGSEA. The CDR3 runs to 11 residues. Trimming removed 4 bases from V and 3 bases from J, with 6 bases in between. DNA for the CDR3: TGCAGCGTTGTACGGGACACTGAAGCTTTCTTT. Amino acids: CSVVRDTEAFF.

The chain combines TRBV29-1 with TRBJ2-2; TRBD1 might be the D (5 bases). The CDR3 runs 13 residues. Trimming removed 7 bases from V and 2 bases from J, with 11 bases in between. Germline CDR1 reads SQVTM; CDR2 reads ANQGSEA. For the CDR3, the DNA is TGCAGCGCCCTCCAGGGTAACACCGGGGAGCTGTTTTTT. This gives the protein CSALQGNTGELFF.

J is TRBJ1-3 and V is TRBV29-1; no firm D call. Germline values: CDR1 SQVTM, CDR2 ANQGSEA. Between the trimmed V and J ends, which lost 2 bases and 5 bases, there was a span of 7 bases. The CDR3 is 12 amino acids. The CDR3 DNA reads TGCAGCGTTGAATCGCGGAGAAACACCATATATTTT. It specifies CSVESRRNTIYF.

V and J are TRBV4-3 and TRBJ1-4, with D perhaps TRBD1 (6 bases). Germline V gene lookup returns CDR1 LGHNA and CDR2 YSLEER. The CDR3 runs 15 residues. The V and J ends lost 2 bases and 10 bases respectively, with 17 bases between them. The CDR3 bases are TGCGCCAGCAGCCAATCCGGACAGCCGTTGGGAAAACTGTTTTTT. This codes for CASSQSGQPLGKLFF.

This chain links TRBV7-9 with TRBJ2-1; 7 nucleotides agree with TRBD2. The J segment lost 6 bases and the V segment lost 4 bases, leaving 0 bases of the junction unmatched. The CDR3 covers 12 residues. CDR1 and CDR2 (germline): SEHNR, FQNEAQ (reference sequence). CDR3 sequence reads: CASSSGGNEQFF. The CDR3 nucleotides are TGTGCCAGCAGCTCGGGGGGCAATGAGCAGTTCTTC.

The chain combines TRBV6-5 with TRBJ1-1; perhaps TRBD1 as D (5 bases). The CDR3 contains 14 residues. The V end was cut by 6 bases, the J end by 4 bases, with 15 bases between. Per the germline V gene, CDR1 is MNHEY and CDR2 is SVGAGI. For the CDR3, the DNA is TGTGCCAGCAGCCCTTCCGACAGCACCACTGAAGCTTTCTTT. Protein: CASSPSDSTTEAFF.

Here the CDR3 reads CASSLEITDRGAYEQYF. DNA of the CDR3: TGTGCCAGCAGCTTGGAGATTACGGACAGGGGGGCCTACGAGCAGTACTTC. V is TRBV5-4 and J is TRBJ2-7; 10 bases match TRBD1. V gave up 0 bases and J gave up 2 bases; unmatched junction bases: 8. CDR3 length: 17 amino acids. The germline gives CDR1 SGHNT, CDR2 YYREEE (reference sequence).

The V and J genes are TRBV19 and TRBJ2-7; 7 nucleotides agree with TRBD1. Looked up from germline, CDR1 is LNHDA and CDR2 is SQIVND (reference sequence). There are 14 residues in the CDR3. Trimming at V came to 9 bases and at J to 2 bases, leaving 10 bases not matched to a gene. The CDR3 DNA reads TGTGCCAGCCGGGCCTTCGACAGGGCCTACGAGCAGTACTTC. It encodes CASRAFDRAYEQYF.

The V gene is TRBV5-6, the J gene TRBJ2-3; D not certain. V lost 0 bases and J 4 bases, leaving 9 bases between the germline ends. The CDR3 has 14 amino acids. Looked up from germline, CDR1 is SGHDT and CDR2 is YYEEEE. The CDR3 sequence is CASSLDFSSDTQYF. In DNA form, the CDR3 reads TGTGCCAGCAGCTTGGATTTTAGCTCAGATACGCAGTATTTT.

The chain carries TRBV6-1 and TRBJ2-1; possible D gene TRBD1, 5 bases. Trimming removed 0 bases at V and 2 bases at J, with 14 bases between. CDR3 size: 17 residues. The germline CDR1 and CDR2 sequences are MNHNS and SASEGT. The CDR3 loop reads CASSEALRAGPYNEQFF. CDR3 sequence (DNA): TGTGCCAGCAGTGAAGCGCTTCGGGCAGGGCCCTACAATGAGCAGTTCTTC.

J is TRBJ2-5 and V is TRBV11-2; 7 bases are shared with TRBD1. Per the germline V gene, CDR1 is SGHAT and CDR2 is FQNNGV. Trimming at V came to 7 bases and at J to 2 bases, leaving 1 base not matched to a gene. There are 12 residues in the CDR3. CDR3 DNA sequence: TGTGCCAGCAAGGGACAGCAAGAGACCCAGTACTTC. This encodes CASKGQQETQYF.

This clone appeared a few times. The rearrangement uses TRBV4-2 and TRBJ2-1, with 8 bases that match TRBD2. J was trimmed by 4 bases and V by 0 bases; bases with no gene match: 2. Germline V CDR1 and CDR2: LGHNA, YNFKEQ. This CDR3 region has 15 residues. Written as DNA, the CDR3 is TGTGCCAGCAGCCAAGATCCTAGCGGGTACAATGAGCAGTTCTTC. It specifies CASSQDPSGYNEQFF.

This clone was seen a handful of times. The chain links TRBV9 to TRBJ2-2; TRBD2 aligns across 7 bases. The junction had 2 bases not matched to a gene; V was cut back by 0 bases and J by 3 bases. The CDR3 sequence is 15 residues long. Germline CDR1 SGDLS, CDR2 YYNGEE. CDR3 region: CASSVGLADTGELFF. The CDR3 bases are TGTGCCAGCAGCGTAGGACTAGCTGACACCGGGGAGCTGTTTTTT. Combining the CDR3 with reference TRBV9 and TRBJ2-2 gives the whole variable domain DSGVTQTPKHLITATGQRVTLRCSPRSGDLSVYWYQQSLDQGLQFLIQYYNGEERAKGNILERFSAQQFPDLHSELNLSSLELGDSALYFCASSVGLADTGELFFGEGSRLTVL.

Only one count was recorded for this clone. The chain uses TRBV28 and TRBJ1-5; the D gene is possibly TRBD1 (6 bases). The CDR3 is 15 amino acids. Germline V gene lookup returns CDR1 MDHEN and CDR2 SYDVKM. With 0 bases removed from V and 4 bases from J, the gap between germline ends came to 10 bases. The CDR3 loop is CASSLWGTINQPQHF. In DNA, the CDR3 is TGTGCCAGCAGTTTATGGGGGACAATAAATCAGCCCCAGCATTTT. Full variable domain (remainder filled in from reference TRBV28 and TRBJ1-5): DVKVTQSSRYLVKRTGEKVFLECVQDMDHENMFWYRQDPGLGLRLIYFSYDVKMKEKGDIPEGYSVSREKKERFSLILESASTNQTSMYLCASSLWGTINQPQHFGDGTRLSIL.

The rearrangement joins TRBV4-3 to TRBJ2-3, with TRBD2 as a possible D gene (5 bases). CDR1 is LGHNA, CDR2 YSLEER, per germline. The CDR3 extends over 17 amino acids. V shed 2 bases and J shed 4 bases, with 19 bases lying between them. The CDR3 is CASSQTPGLAGSDTQYF. The CDR3 bases are TGCGCCAGCAGCCAAACCCCTGGGCTAGCCGGATCAGATACGCAGTATTTT.

V gene TRBV6-5 combines with J gene TRBJ2-3; tentatively, D is TRBD2 (7 bases). The V end was cut by 6 bases, the J end by 10 bases, with 14 bases between. The CDR3 covers 12 residues. CDR1 is MNHEY, CDR2 SVGAGI, per germline. CDR3 sequence reads: CASSLGGLPQYF. The DNA for the CDR3 is TGTGCCAGCAGCTTGGGGGGGCTACCGCAGTATTTT.

Here the CDR3 reads CASSPAAGRGDEQYF. In nucleotides, the CDR3 is TGTGCCAGCAGTCCCGCAGCGGGCAGGGGGGACGAGCAGTACTTC. The chain joins TRBV6-4 to TRBJ2-7; D is possibly TRBD1 (7 bases). The germline V gene has CDR1 MRHNA and CDR2 SNTAGT. The V and J ends lost 5 bases and 5 bases respectively, with 19 bases between them. This CDR3 spans 15 amino acids.

This chain connects TRBV27 to TRBJ2-3; 7 bases align to TRBD1. This CDR3 has 15 amino acids. Germline CDR1 and CDR2: MNHEY and SMNVEV (reference sequence). Trimming took 6 bases from V and 3 from J; bases not matched to a gene: 9. The CDR3 sequence: CASREWTGGTDTQYF. CDR3 nucleotide sequence: TGTGCCAGCAGGGAGTGGACAGGAGGTACAGATACGCAGTATTTT.

The V call is TRBV6-1, the J call TRBJ2-1; maybe TRBD1 (6 bases). Per germline, CDR1 MNHNS and CDR2 SASEGT. The length of the CDR3 is 15 residues. V was shortened by 2 bases and J by 6 bases, with 14 bases between the two germline ends. CDR3 DNA: TGTGCCAGCAGTGAATGGGACACCGGGTCCAATGAGCAGTTCTTC. It codes for CASSEWDTGSNEQFF.

Here the CDR3 DNA reads TGTGCCAGCAGCGCTGCAGGGGTCGAGCAGTACTTC. The encoded protein is CASSAAGVEQYF. The chain employs TRBV7-9 and TRBJ2-7; possible D gene TRBD1, 6 bases. From germline, CDR1 is SEHNR and CDR2 FQNEAQ (reference sequence). The CDR3 has 12 amino acids. The V and J ends lost 5 bases and 6 bases respectively, with 11 bases between them.

For the CDR3, the DNA is TGTGCCAGCAGTTTAAAGCGACAGGCCTGCCACTTT. Its protein is CASSLKRQACHF. The rearrangement links TRBV28 to TRBJ1-6; a weak D match, TRBD1 (6 bases). This CDR3 has 12 amino acids. The V and J ends lost 2 bases and 18 bases respectively, with 14 bases between them. The germline V gene has CDR1 MDHEN and CDR2 SYDVKM.

The chain carries TRBV11-2 and TRBJ2-7, with 8 positions matching TRBD1. The CDR3 loop spans 17 amino acids. With V trimmed by 3 bases and J by 2 bases, 12 bases remained unmatched. The germline V gene encodes CDR1 SGHAT and CDR2 FQNNGV. CDR3 in amino acids: CASSLGFDRGSPYEQYF. The CDR3 DNA reads as TGTGCCAGCAGCTTGGGATTTGACAGGGGTTCCCCCTACGAGCAGTACTTC.

This chain joins TRBV4-1 and TRBJ2-1; 9 nucleotides align to TRBD2. CDR1 is MGHRA, CDR2 YSYEKL, per germline. CDR3 length: 16 residues. Unmatched junction bases numbered 5, after V lost 3 bases and J lost 2 bases. In DNA form, the CDR3 reads TGCGCCAGCAGCCAGGATGCGGGGGGGACCTACAATGAGCAGTTCTTC. Residues: CASSQDAGGTYNEQFF.

The genes are TRBV19 and TRBJ1-2; D might be TRBD1 (6 bases). The V end was cut by 3 bases, the J end by 6 bases, with 17 bases between. This CDR3 contains 15 residues. From germline, CDR1 is LNHDA and CDR2 SQIVND (reference sequence). The CDR3 region is CASSITGMGGNGYTF. CDR3 nucleotides: TGTGCCAGTAGTATCACAGGGATGGGTGGAAATGGCTACACCTTC.